Here is one TCR beta chain with its context. This entry comes from a study of early T cells in non-severe SARS-CoV-2 infection. MiXCR was run by TCRdb on the 5' RACE reads, yielding one entry per CDR3 protein. The sample has tens of thousands of distinct CDR3 sequences, 9.5% to 13% seen once. V lost 0 bases to trimming and J lost 4 bases; unmatched junction nucleotides: 4. CDR3 length: 15 residues. Germline V gene data show CDR1 as ENHRY and CDR2 as SYGVKD. The sequence was collected from an adult who was a healthcare worker with PCR-confirmed SARS-CoV-2 infection or an uninfected control (not recorded which). This chain uses TRBV10-3 with TRBJ2-3; the match to TRBD1 covers 7 bases. The specimen was whole blood. In DNA form, the CDR3 reads TGTGCCATCAGTGAGTCGGTGACAGGGTCAGATACGCAGTATTTT. This gives the protein CAISESVTGSDTQYF.